Following are 5 T cell receptor beta chains from one sample sequenced in a study of blood T cell repertoires in COVID-19. Sequenced by immunoSEQ multiplex PCR; TCRdb stores in-frame clones only, minus some. The sample carries 400,000 or so clones, more than 80% recorded once. Specimen: PBMCs or T cells enriched from blood (not recorded which). These receptors all stem from a man aged 25-45 years who had recovered from COVID-19.

Concerning this clone: Other DNA variants within this sample encode the same CDR3. The chain employs TRBV5-1 and TRBJ2-1; TRBD2 matches 7 bases. This CDR3 region has 14 residues. Germline values: CDR1 SGHRS, CDR2 YFSETQ. Unmatched junction bases numbered 3, after V lost 0 bases and J lost 6 bases. CDR3 in amino acids: CASSLGLASNEQFF. CDR3 nucleotide sequence: TGCGCCAGCAGCTTGGGACTAGCAAGCAATGAGCAGTTCTTC.

This clone was counted between two and nine times. The chain uses TRBV4-1 and TRBJ2-7, with 12 bases identical to TRBD2. Per the germline V gene, CDR1 is MGHRA and CDR2 is YSYEKL. This CDR3 has 16 amino acids. Trimming removed 0 bases from V and 4 bases from J; junction bases left unmatched: 4. The CDR3 here is CASSQENLAGGYEQYF. The CDR3 DNA reads TGCGCCAGCAGCCAAGAGAATCTAGCGGGAGGGTACGAGCAGTACTTC.

The chain employs TRBV2 and TRBJ1-5; the match to TRBD1 covers 8 bases. In germline, CDR1 is SNHLY, CDR2 FYNNEI. This CDR3 region has 14 residues. Trimming at V came to 6 bases and at J to 6 bases, leaving 7 bases not matched to a gene. The CDR3 sequence: CASRDRASSQPQHF. DNA of the CDR3: TGTGCCAGCAGGGACAGGGCATCGAGTCAGCCCCAGCATTTT.

In the case of this clone: An end of the junction differs from the germline gene, which may be a read error. The chain has TRBV28 and TRBJ2-7; 9 bases are shared with TRBD2. The CDR3 is 14 amino acids. Germline V gene lookup returns CDR1 MDHEN and CDR2 SYDVKM. CDR3 DNA: TGTGCCAGCACTTTAGCGGGAGTTGTTTACGAGCAGTACTTC. Translated: CASTLAGVVYEQYF.

J is TRBJ1-2 and V is TRBV7-9, with TRBD1 matching over 7 bases. J gave up 6 bases and V 5 bases, and 12 bases lay outside the gene matches. The CDR3 spans 15 residues. Germline V gene sequence: CDR1 SEHNR, CDR2 FQNEAQ (reference sequence). CDR3 nucleotide sequence: TGTGCCAGCAGCCTTTATGACAGGGCAGGTGATGGCTACACCTTC. Translation gives CASSLYDRAGDGYTF.